The clone carrying this T cell receptor (beta chain) was seen repeatedly, ten times or more. The antigen is unknown. The sample belongs to a study of identical twins. Study conclusions and caveats: Interpretation of the results relied on cross-sectional statistical analysis and not on following the same donors. For zero-insertion analyses, partial confounding could come from invariant MAIT and iNKT cells.

TCRdb ran MiXCR on the 5' RACE reads and lists one entry per CDR3 protein. The table has some 710,000 distinct CDR3 sequences, around 6% seen once. This sequence was found in a man aged 18 to 29 in good health. Sequenced input: naive T cells sorted from blood.

CDR3 sequence (DNA): TGTGCCAGCAGCTTACTAGCGGCCTACGAGCAGTACTTC. As protein: CASSLLAAYEQYF. The rearrangement uses TRBV7-2 and TRBJ2-7; 7 nucleotides line up with TRBD2. The CDR3 length is 13 residues. Germline trimming cut 2 bases from V and 2 bases from J; bases unmatched to any gene: 0. Germline V lookup: CDR1 SGHTA, CDR2 FQGNSA. Variable domain in full (rest from reference TRBV7-2 and TRBJ2-7): GAGVSQSPSNKVTEKGKDVELRCDPISGHTALYWYRQSLGQGLEFLIYFQGNSAPDKSGLPSDRFSAERTGGSVSTLTIQRTQQEDSAVYLCASSLLAAYEQYFGPGTRLTVT.